This entry describes one T cell receptor beta chain. Its antigen remains unknown. Germline lookup yields CDR1 MNHEY and CDR2 SMNVEV (reference sequence). The CDR3 length is 13 residues. V gave up 8 bases and J gave up 0 bases, with 8 bases separating them. The data were obtained in a study of shared clonotypes between healthy human individuals. Study observations and caveats: Shared clonotypes: 4.5% to 5% naive CD4, around 3.5% naive CD8, 2% to 2.5% memory CD4, 0.35% to 0.5% memory CD8.

Only in-frame clones appear in the TCRdb table, and some are missing; sequencing was by immunoSEQ multiplex PCR. The table has millions of clones, 95% seen once. This rearrangement joins TRBV27 to TRBJ1-3; D is possibly TRBD1 (5 bases). The sample consisted of naive CD4+ T cells sorted from blood. Specified subset: CD45RA+ positively selected. This clonotype was sampled from a man younger than 35 in good health. In DNA, the CDR3 is TGTGCCAGCGGGGCAGTCTCTGGAAACACCATATATTTT. Protein product: CASGAVSGNTIYF.